These T cell receptor beta chains were read from a single sample in a study of blood T cell repertoires in COVID-19. Sequencing was performed with immunoSEQ multiplex PCR; in TCRdb, only in-frame clones are kept and a portion is missing. The table includes a few hundred thousand clones, under 90% detected once. Sequencing input: PBMCs or T cells enriched from blood (not recorded which). These receptors all come from a woman aged 30 to 39 who had recovered from COVID-19. Each CDR3 is given with its conserved first and last residue. Each record gives: V gene, J gene, D gene, clone size, CDR3 protein, CDR3 DNA. The D gene is left open where the match is weak. Clone sizes are given selectively: once, few, many, or a class where the clone is expanded.

TRBV2	TRBJ1-5	NA	NA	CASTRDTNQPQHF	TGTGCCAGCACCCGGGACACTAATCAGCCCCAGCATTTT
TRBV19	TRBJ2-3	TRBD2	NA	CASSIGRGQLAGGSDTQYF	TGTGCCAGTAGTATCGGCAGGGGGCAACTAGCGGGAGGGTCAGATACGCAGTATTTT
TRBV19	TRBJ1-5	TRBD1	NA	CASRRQGPSNQPQHF	TGTGCCAGTAGAAGACAGGGACCTAGCAATCAGCCCCAGCATTTT
TRBV19	TRBJ2-6	NA	NA	CASRDSYSGANVLTF	TGTGCCAGCCGGGACTCCTACTCTGGGGCCAACGTCCTGACTTTC
TRBV28	TRBJ2-7	TRBD1	NA	CASSPPGTGIHEQYF	TGTGCCAGCAGTCCCCCCGGGACAGGGATCCACGAGCAGTACTTC
TRBV24-1	TRBJ2-5	TRBD1	few	CATSDITGGQETQYF	TGTGCCACCAGTGATATCACAGGGGGCCAAGAGACCCAGTACTTC
TRBV29-1	TRBJ1-2	NA	NA	CSVEDTGRSYGYTF	TGCAGCGTTGAAGATACAGGGCGGTCCTATGGCTACACCTTC
TRBV24-1	TRBJ1-2	NA	NA	CATSDSAGGYTF	TGTGCCACCAGTGATTCGGCGGGAGGCTACACCTTC
TRBV19	TRBJ1-6	TRBD1	once	CASNTGQVVGNSPLHF	TGTGCCAGTAACACGGGACAGGTGGTTGGTAATTCACCCCTCCACTTT
TRBV3-1/TRBV3-2	TRBJ2-3	NA	NA	CASRGTPRIDTQYF	TGTGCCAGCAGGGGGACACCGAGAATAGATACGCAGTATTTT
TRBV7-3	TRBJ1-1	TRBD1	NA	CASSGTGPNTEAFF	TGTGCCAGCAGCGGGACAGGGCCGAACACTGAAGCTTTCTTT
TRBV6-2/TRBV6-3	TRBJ1-1	NA	NA	CASSYSPGYTEAFF	TGTGCCAGCAGTTATTCCCCGGGATACACTGAAGCTTTCTTT